One and the same sample provided the 22 T cell receptor beta chains below, sequenced in a study of blood T cell repertoires in COVID-19. Data came from immunoSEQ multiplex PCR; TCRdb stores just in-frame clones and leaves some out. The sample has roughly 50,000 clones; 89% are singletons. The sample consisted of peripheral blood. The origin of the receptors is a woman aged 55-70 years with active COVID-19.

CDR3 sequence: CAWGSDRDQPQHF. The CDR3 DNA sequence: TGTGCCTGGGGATCCGATCGGGATCAGCCCCAGCATTTT. The gene calls are TRBV30 and TRBJ1-5; no firm D call. CDR1 GTSNPN and CDR2 SVGIG come from the germline V gene (reference sequence). This CDR3 has 13 residues. V gave up 5 bases and J gave up 5 bases, with 13 bases separating them.

The rearrangement joins TRBV18 to TRBJ2-3, with 8 bases that match TRBD2. CDR1 KGHSH and CDR2 LQKENI come from the germline V gene. V shed 0 bases and J 5 bases; nucleotides not matched to a gene: 4. This CDR3 region has 15 residues. The CDR3 sequence: CASSPPGGGGDTQYF. The CDR3 nucleotides are TGTGCCAGCTCACCACCCGGGGGGGGTGGAGATACGCAGTATTTT.

V gene TRBV25-1 combines with J gene TRBJ1-6, with TRBD1 as a possible D gene (5 bases). V was cut by 3 bases and J by 7 bases, with 10 bases left in between. CDR3 length: 14 residues. Germline lookup yields CDR1 MGHDK and CDR2 SYGVNS. The CDR3 coding sequence is TGTGCCAGCAGTGATGGCAGGGAAAATTCACCCCTCCACTTT. This encodes CASSDGRENSPLHF.

The chain employs TRBV2 and TRBJ2-3, with TRBD1 as a possible D gene (6 bases). The CDR3 covers 15 residues. CDR1 and CDR2 (germline): SNHLY, FYNNEI. V was cut by 2 bases and J by 2 bases, with 11 bases left in between. The CDR3 nucleotides are TGTGCCAGCAGTGAATCAGGGACAAACACAGATACGCAGTATTTT. The encoded protein is CASSESGTNTDTQYF.

The chain has TRBV5-1 and TRBJ2-6; 7 nucleotides line up with TRBD1. Germline CDR1 reads SGHRS; CDR2 reads YFSETQ. Germline trimming cut 3 bases from V and 10 bases from J; bases unmatched to any gene: 10. The CDR3 consists of 15 residues. CDR3 in DNA: TGCGCCAGCAGCTCCGGGACAGCCACCCTAAACGTCCTGACTTTC. Its translation is CASSSGTATLNVLTF.

This clone came up once. The CDR3 here is CASSSGTAWEQYF. The CDR3 DNA reads TGTGCCAGCAGTTCCGGGACAGCGTGGGAGCAGTACTTC. The rearrangement links TRBV6-2 or TRBV6-3 to TRBJ2-7; TRBD1 aligns across 7 bases. Germline V lookup: CDR1 MNHEY, CDR2 SVGEGT. Trimming removed 4 bases from V and 7 bases from J; junction bases left unmatched: 7. There are 13 residues in the CDR3.

The chain couples TRBV9 to TRBJ2-1, with a weak D call TRBD1 (6 bases). This CDR3 has 14 residues. The germline V and J ends were trimmed by 3 bases and 7 bases, with 14 bases remaining between them. The germline gives CDR1 SGDLS, CDR2 YYNGEE. CDR3 region: CASSGPRGGNEQFF. The CDR3 region has the DNA TGTGCCAGCAGCGGGCCCAGGGGTGGTAATGAGCAGTTCTTC.

The chain couples TRBV5-4 to TRBJ1-1; TRBD1 aligns across 7 bases. V lost 1 base, J lost 5 bases, and 2 bases stayed unmatched. Germline V gene data show CDR1 as SGHNT and CDR2 as YYREEE (reference sequence). This CDR3 region has 13 residues. CDR3 DNA sequence: TGTGCCAGCAGCTTGCCAGGGGGTACTGAAGCTTTCTTT. Amino acids: CASSLPGGTEAFF.

V usage is TRBV29-1 and J usage is TRBJ1-5; D gene uncertain. V lost 4 bases to trimming and J lost 2 bases, with 12 bases between them. The CDR3 totals 14 residues. Germline-derived CDR1 and CDR2 are SQVTM and ANQGSEA. Here the CDR3 reads CSVVVAGRNQPQHF. CDR3 in DNA: TGCAGCGTTGTAGTTGCGGGTCGCAATCAGCCCCAGCATTTT.

This chain connects TRBV7-2 to TRBJ2-1, with D possibly TRBD2 on 6 matching bases. V lost 1 base, J lost 5 bases, and 12 bases lay in between. CDR1 is SGHTA, CDR2 FQGNSA, per germline. The CDR3 consists of 15 residues. The CDR3 sequence: CASSLVRGINNEQFF. CDR3 nucleotides: TGTGCCAGCAGCTTAGTTCGGGGGATCAACAATGAGCAGTTCTTC. Together with reference TRBV7-2 and TRBJ2-1, the CDR3 gives the full variable domain: GAGVSQSPSNKVTEKGKDVELRCDPISGHTALYWYRQSLGQGLEFLIYFQGNSAPDKSGLPSDRFSAERTGGSVSTLTIQRTQQEDSAVYLCASSLVRGINNEQFFGPGTRLTVL.

The chain combines TRBV5-1 with TRBJ2-7; tentatively, D is TRBD1 (5 bases). V was trimmed by 4 bases and J by 7 bases, leaving 18 bases between them. The CDR3 spans 14 residues. The germline V gene encodes CDR1 SGHRS and CDR2 YFSETQ. As DNA, the CDR3 is TGCGCCAGCAGCCCCGGACGAAGGGGTTGGGAGCAGTACTTC. Its protein is CASSPGRRGWEQYF. Looking up the rest from reference TRBV5-1 and TRBJ2-7 gives the full variable domain: KAGVTQTPRYLIKTRGQQVTLSCSPISGHRSVSWYQQTPGQGLQFLFEYFSETQRNKGNFPGRFSGRQFSNSRSEMNVSTLELGDSALYLCASSPGRRGWEQYFGPGTRLTVT.

V is TRBV11-2 and J is TRBJ1-5; D is unresolved. This CDR3 has 16 amino acids. Trimming cost V 4 bases and J 0 bases, with 13 bases left between them. Germline CDR1 and CDR2: SGHAT and FQNNGV. The CDR3 DNA follows: TGTGCCAGCAGCTCGAGGGCCGGGCTTAGCAATCAGCCCCAGCATTTT. Translation: CASSSRAGLSNQPQHF.

This clone has just one count. The chain uses TRBV5-6 and TRBJ2-2, with D possibly being TRBD1 (6 bases). The CDR3 has 15 residues. Trimming left V 4 bases short and J 6 bases short, with 16 bases between. Germline CDR1 is SGHDT and CDR2 is YYEEEE. CDR3 DNA: TGTGCCAGCAGCCAGACTCAGGGGCTTGCCGGGGAGCTGTTTTTT. Protein sequence: CASSQTQGLAGELFF.

V and J are TRBV7-3 and TRBJ2-5, with TRBD2 as a possible D gene (5 bases). The CDR3 contains 13 residues. Germline V gives CDR1 SGHTA, CDR2 FQGTGA. Trimming stripped 1 base from V and 5 bases from J, with 8 bases between. The CDR3 DNA reads as TGTGCCAGCAGCTTAATGGGCGGGGAGACCCAGTACTTC. Its protein product is CASSLMGGETQYF.

The V gene is TRBV2, the J gene TRBJ1-6; 8 nucleotides match TRBD1. Germline CDR1 reads SNHLY; CDR2 reads FYNNEI. The CDR3 is 15 residues long. The ends lost 4 bases at V and 9 bases at J; junction bases unmatched: 8. The chain's CDR3 is CASSVTGGGISPLHF. CDR3 nucleotide sequence: TGTGCCAGCAGTGTTACAGGGGGTGGTATTTCACCCCTCCACTTT.

This sequence joins TRBV4-2 and TRBJ2-1; D is possibly TRBD2 (5 bases). Trimming took off 1 base at V and 7 bases at J, with 8 bases between the two ends. Germline loops: CDR1 LGHNA, CDR2 YNFKEQ. This CDR3 has 13 residues. CDR3 in amino acids: CASSQGGMNEQFF. Written as DNA, the CDR3 is TGTGCCAGCAGCCAAGGAGGGATGAATGAGCAGTTCTTC.

V gene TRBV7-2 combines with J gene TRBJ2-1, with TRBD2 identical over 10 bases. The CDR3 spans 15 residues. Trimming removed 3 bases from V and 7 bases from J; junction bases left unmatched: 6. The V gene's germline CDR1 is SGHTA and CDR2 FQGNSA. The CDR3 here is CASSFPAGGPNEQFF. In DNA form, the CDR3 reads TGTGCCAGCAGCTTTCCAGCGGGGGGGCCTAATGAGCAGTTCTTC. Together with reference TRBV7-2 and TRBJ2-1, the CDR3 gives the full variable domain: GAGVSQSPSNKVTEKGKDVELRCDPISGHTALYWYRQSLGQGLEFLIYFQGNSAPDKSGLPSDRFSAERTGGSVSTLTIQRTQQEDSAVYLCASSFPAGGPNEQFFGPGTRLTVL.

V gene TRBV3-1 (or the pseudogene TRBV3-2) combines with J gene TRBJ2-7; 8 bases match TRBD1. This CDR3 is 17 amino acids long. The junction had 12 bases not matched to a gene; V was cut back by 4 bases and J by 1 base. The V gene's germline CDR1 is LGHDT and CDR2 YNNKEL (reference sequence). CDR3 residues: CASSPRATGERSYEQYF. The CDR3 coding sequence is TGTGCCAGCAGCCCAAGAGCGACAGGGGAAAGGTCCTACGAGCAGTACTTC.

This clone appeared a single time. The chain carries TRBV6-5 and TRBJ2-7, with TRBD1 matching over 9 bases. The trim removed 11 bases at V and 3 bases at J, leaving 8 bases unmatched. Germline V lookup: CDR1 MNHEY, CDR2 SVGAGI. There are 13 residues in the CDR3. CDR3 DNA: TGTGCCGAAAAGGGACAGGGATACTACGAGCAGTACTTC. This translates into CAEKGQGYYEQYF.

The chain carries TRBV5-1 and TRBJ1-1; no clear D gene. The length of the CDR3 is 12 residues. CDR1 and CDR2 from the germline V gene are SGHRS and YFSETQ. The germline V and J ends were trimmed by 2 bases and 7 bases, with 9 bases remaining between them. CDR3 DNA sequence: TGCGCCAGCAGCTTAATTCAGAATGAAGCTTTCTTT. Its protein product is CASSLIQNEAFF. Full variable domain (missing parts from reference TRBV5-1 and TRBJ1-1): KAGVTQTPRYLIKTRGQQVTLSCSPISGHRSVSWYQQTPGQGLQFLFEYFSETQRNKGNFPGRFSGRQFSNSRSEMNVSTLELGDSALYLCASSLIQNEAFFGQGTRLTVV.

Only a few counts were recorded for this clone. The chain uses TRBV19 and TRBJ2-1; 8 bases align to TRBD1. Germline V gives CDR1 LNHDA, CDR2 SQIVND (reference sequence). The CDR3 is 13 amino acids. Germline trimming cut 4 bases from V and 7 bases from J; bases unmatched to any gene: 3. This CDR3 reads CASSRTGRNEQFF. CDR3 in DNA: TGTGCCAGTAGTAGGACAGGGAGGAATGAGCAGTTCTTC.

The chain combines TRBV7-9 with TRBJ2-5, with TRBD2 as a possible D gene (5 bases). Germline CDR1 SEHNR, CDR2 FQNEAQ (reference sequence). This CDR3 has 16 amino acids. Trimming shortened V by 4 bases and J by 4 bases, and 19 bases separated the two germline ends. CDR3 sequence: CASSSPEAVRRETQYF. CDR3 in DNA: TGTGCCAGCAGCTCTCCGGAGGCCGTTCGCCGAGAGACCCAGTACTTC.